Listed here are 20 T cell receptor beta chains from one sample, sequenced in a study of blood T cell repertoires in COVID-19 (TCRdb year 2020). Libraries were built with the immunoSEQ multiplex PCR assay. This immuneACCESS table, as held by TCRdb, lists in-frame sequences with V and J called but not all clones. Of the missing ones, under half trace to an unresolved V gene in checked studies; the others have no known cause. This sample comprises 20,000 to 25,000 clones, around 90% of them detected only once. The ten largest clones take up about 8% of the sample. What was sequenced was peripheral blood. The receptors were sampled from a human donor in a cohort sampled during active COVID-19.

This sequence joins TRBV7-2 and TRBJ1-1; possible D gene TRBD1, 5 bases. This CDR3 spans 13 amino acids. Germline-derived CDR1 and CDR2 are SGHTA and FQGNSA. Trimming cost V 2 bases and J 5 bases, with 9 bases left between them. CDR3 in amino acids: CASSLSRVTEAFF. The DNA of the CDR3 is TGTGCCAGCAGCTTAAGCAGGGTTACTGAAGCTTTCTTT.

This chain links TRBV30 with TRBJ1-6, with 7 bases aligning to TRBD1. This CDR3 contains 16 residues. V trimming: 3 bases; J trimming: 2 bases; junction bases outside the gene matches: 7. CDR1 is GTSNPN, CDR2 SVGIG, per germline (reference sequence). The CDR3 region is CAWSLEGAAYNSPLHF. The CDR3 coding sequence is TGTGCCTGGAGCCTGGAGGGGGCAGCCTATAATTCACCCCTCCACTTT.

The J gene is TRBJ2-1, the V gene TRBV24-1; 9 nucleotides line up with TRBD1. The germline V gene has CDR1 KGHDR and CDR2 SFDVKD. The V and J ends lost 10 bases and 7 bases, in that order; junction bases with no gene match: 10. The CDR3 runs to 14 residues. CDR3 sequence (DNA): TGTGCCACTTGTCCGGGACAGGGTAGGAATGAGCAGTTCTTC. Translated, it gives CATCPGQGRNEQFF.

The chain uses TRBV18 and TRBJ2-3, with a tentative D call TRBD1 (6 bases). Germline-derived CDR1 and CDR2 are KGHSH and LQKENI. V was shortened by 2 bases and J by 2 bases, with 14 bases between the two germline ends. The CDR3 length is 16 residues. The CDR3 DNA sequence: TGTGCCAGCTCACCAGTAAAACAGGGAAACACAGATACGCAGTATTTT. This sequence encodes CASSPVKQGNTDTQYF.

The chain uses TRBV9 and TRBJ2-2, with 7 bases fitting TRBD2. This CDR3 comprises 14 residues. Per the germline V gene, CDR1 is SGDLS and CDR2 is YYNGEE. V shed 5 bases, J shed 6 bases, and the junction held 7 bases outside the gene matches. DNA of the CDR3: TGTGCCAGCAGTGGAGCGGGGACCCCCGGGGAGCTGTTTTTT. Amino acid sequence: CASSGAGTPGELFF.

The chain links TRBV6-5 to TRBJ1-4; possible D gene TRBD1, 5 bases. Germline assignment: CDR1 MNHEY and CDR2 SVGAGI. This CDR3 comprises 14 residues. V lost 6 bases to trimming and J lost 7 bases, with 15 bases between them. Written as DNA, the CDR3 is TGTGCCAGCAGCCGACAGCTTGCCACTGAAAAACTGTTTTTT. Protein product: CASSRQLATEKLFF.

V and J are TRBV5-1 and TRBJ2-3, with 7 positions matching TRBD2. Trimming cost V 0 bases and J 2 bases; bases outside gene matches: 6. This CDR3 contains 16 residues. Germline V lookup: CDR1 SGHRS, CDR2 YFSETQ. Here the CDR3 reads CASSLAGGGYTDTQYF. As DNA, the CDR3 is TGCGCCAGCAGCTTGGCCGGCGGGGGATACACAGATACGCAGTATTTT.

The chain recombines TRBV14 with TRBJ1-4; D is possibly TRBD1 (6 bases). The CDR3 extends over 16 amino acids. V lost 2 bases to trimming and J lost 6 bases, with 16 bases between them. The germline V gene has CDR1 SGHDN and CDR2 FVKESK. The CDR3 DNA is TGTGCCAGCAGCCAATTGAGCGGACAGTGGGATGAAAAACTGTTTTTT. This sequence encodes CASSQLSGQWDEKLFF.

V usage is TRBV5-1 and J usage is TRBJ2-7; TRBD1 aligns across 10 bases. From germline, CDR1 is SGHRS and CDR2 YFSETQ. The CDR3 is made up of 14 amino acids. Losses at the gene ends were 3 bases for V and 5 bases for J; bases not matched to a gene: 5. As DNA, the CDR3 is TGCGCCAGCAGCTCTTGGGACAGGGGCCACGAGCAGTACTTC. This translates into CASSSWDRGHEQYF. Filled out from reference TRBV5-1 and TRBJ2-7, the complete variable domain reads KAGVTQTPRYLIKTRGQQVTLSCSPISGHRSVSWYQQTPGQGLQFLFEYFSETQRNKGNFPGRFSGRQFSNSRSEMNVSTLELGDSALYLCASSSWDRGHEQYFGPGTRLTVT.

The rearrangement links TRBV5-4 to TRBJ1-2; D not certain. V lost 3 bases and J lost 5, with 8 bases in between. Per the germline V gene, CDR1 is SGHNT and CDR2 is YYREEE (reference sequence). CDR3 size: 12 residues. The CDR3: CASSSDGYGYTF. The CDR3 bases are TGTGCCAGCAGCTCCGACGGGTATGGCTACACCTTC.

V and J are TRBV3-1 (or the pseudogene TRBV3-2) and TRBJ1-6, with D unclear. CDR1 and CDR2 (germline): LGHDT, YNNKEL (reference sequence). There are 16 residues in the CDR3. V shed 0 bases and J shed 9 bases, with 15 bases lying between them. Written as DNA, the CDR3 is TGTGCCAGCAGCCAAGATGTCACCAGTCGAATTTCACCCCTCCACTTT. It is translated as CASSQDVTSRISPLHF.

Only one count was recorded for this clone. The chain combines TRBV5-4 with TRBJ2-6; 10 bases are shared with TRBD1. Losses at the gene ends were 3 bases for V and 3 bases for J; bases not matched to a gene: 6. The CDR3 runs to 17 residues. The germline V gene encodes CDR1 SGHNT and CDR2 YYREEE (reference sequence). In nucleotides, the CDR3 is TGTGCCAGCAGCTCAGGGGGACAGGGGCTTGGGGCCAACGTCCTGACTTTC. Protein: CASSSGGQGLGANVLTF.

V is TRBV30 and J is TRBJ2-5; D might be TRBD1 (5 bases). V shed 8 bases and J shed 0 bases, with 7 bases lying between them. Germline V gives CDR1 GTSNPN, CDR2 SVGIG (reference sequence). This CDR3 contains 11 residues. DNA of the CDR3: TGTGCCCACAGGTACCAAGAGACCCAGTACTTC. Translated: CAHRYQETQYF.

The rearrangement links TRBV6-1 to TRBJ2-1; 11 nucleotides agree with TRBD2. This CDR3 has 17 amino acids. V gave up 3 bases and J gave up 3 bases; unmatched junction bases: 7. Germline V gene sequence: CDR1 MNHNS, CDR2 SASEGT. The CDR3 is CASSDGRLAGFYNEQFF. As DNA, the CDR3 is TGTGCCAGCAGTGACGGTAGACTAGCGGGATTCTACAATGAGCAGTTCTTC.

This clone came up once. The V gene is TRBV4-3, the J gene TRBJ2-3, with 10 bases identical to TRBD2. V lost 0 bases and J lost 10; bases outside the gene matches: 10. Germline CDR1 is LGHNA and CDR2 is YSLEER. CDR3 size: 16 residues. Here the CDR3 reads CASSQDSGTSAKAQYF. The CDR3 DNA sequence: TGCGCCAGCAGCCAAGATTCGGGGACTAGCGCTAAGGCGCAGTATTTT.

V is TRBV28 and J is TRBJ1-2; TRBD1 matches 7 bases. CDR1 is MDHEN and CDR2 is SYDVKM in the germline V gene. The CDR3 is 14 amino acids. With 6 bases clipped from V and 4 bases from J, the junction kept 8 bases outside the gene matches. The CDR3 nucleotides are TGTGCCAGCAGGGGGACAGAGCCAATCTATGGCTACACCTTC. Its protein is CASRGTEPIYGYTF.

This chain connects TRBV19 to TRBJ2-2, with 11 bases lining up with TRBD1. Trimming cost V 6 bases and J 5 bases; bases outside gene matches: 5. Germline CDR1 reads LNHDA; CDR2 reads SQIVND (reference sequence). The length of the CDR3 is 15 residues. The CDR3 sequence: CASSGQGAITGELFF. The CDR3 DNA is TGTGCCAGTAGCGGACAGGGGGCGATTACCGGGGAGCTGTTTTTT.

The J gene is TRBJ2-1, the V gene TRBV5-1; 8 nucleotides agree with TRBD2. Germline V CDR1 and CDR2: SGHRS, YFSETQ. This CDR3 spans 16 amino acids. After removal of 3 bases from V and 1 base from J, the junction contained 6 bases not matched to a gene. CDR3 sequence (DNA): TGCGCCAGCAGCTCAAGCGGGAGTGAGTCCTACAATGAGCAGTTCTTC. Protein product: CASSSSGSESYNEQFF.

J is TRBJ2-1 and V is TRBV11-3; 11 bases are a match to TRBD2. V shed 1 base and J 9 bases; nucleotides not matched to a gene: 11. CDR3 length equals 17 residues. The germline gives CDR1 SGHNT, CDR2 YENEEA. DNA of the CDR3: TGTGCCAGCAGCTTAGGGCCCTTACTAGCGGGAGTACGTGAGCAGTTCTTC. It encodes CASSLGPLLAGVREQFF.

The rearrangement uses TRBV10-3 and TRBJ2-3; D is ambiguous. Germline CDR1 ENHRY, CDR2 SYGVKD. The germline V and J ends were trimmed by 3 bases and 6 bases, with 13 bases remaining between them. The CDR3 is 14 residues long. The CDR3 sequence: CAISDPSEADTQYF. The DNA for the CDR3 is TGTGCCATCAGTGACCCCAGCGAAGCGGATACGCAGTATTTT.